Shown below are 10 T cell receptor beta chains from a single sample sequenced in a study of CD8 T cells in Susac syndrome. Reverse transcription used roughly 0.5 to 1 ug RNA and random hexamers. TCRdb re-called the immunoSEQ multiplex PCR reads with MiXCR, one entry per CDR3 protein. Counted here are 150,000 to 200,000 distinct CDR3 sequences, around 94% occurring once; the ten biggest clones make up roughly 0.1%. The sequencing input was CD4+ T cells from PBMCs. The receptors originated from a human donor with multiple sclerosis.

The V call is TRBV6-2 or TRBV6-3, the J call TRBJ2-1; D tentatively reads TRBD1 or TRBD2 (5 bases each). The germline V gene encodes CDR1 MNHEY and CDR2 SVGEGT. V lost 5 bases to trimming and J lost 4 bases, with 9 bases between them. The CDR3 has 13 residues. Written as DNA, the CDR3 is TGTGCCAGCAGTCGGGACCATTACAATGAGCAGTTCTTC. Translation gives CASSRDHYNEQFF.

The gene calls are TRBV24-1 and TRBJ2-1; TRBD2 matches at 8 bases. This CDR3 has 15 residues. Looked up from germline, CDR1 is KGHDR and CDR2 is SFDVKD. Trimming took 4 bases from V and 7 from J; bases not matched to a gene: 8. The CDR3: CATSDAGTSGNEQFF. The CDR3 DNA follows: TGTGCCACCAGTGACGCCGGGACTAGTGGGAATGAGCAGTTCTTC.

This clonotype was detected a few times. V usage is TRBV5-4 and J usage is TRBJ1-2, with D uncertain. Trimming removed 0 bases from V and 2 bases from J, with 8 bases in between. The germline V gene encodes CDR1 SGHNT and CDR2 YYREEE (reference sequence). This CDR3 region has 14 residues. CDR3 nucleotides: TGTGCCAGCAGCTTGGGAGGAGGCAACTATGGCTACACCTTC. Its translation: CASSLGGGNYGYTF.

The chain carries TRBV18 and TRBJ2-3; D is perhaps TRBD1 or TRBD2 (6 bases each). Per germline, CDR1 KGHSH and CDR2 LQKENI. CDR3 size: 15 residues. V was cut by 3 bases and J by 2 bases, with 12 bases left in between. Here the CDR3 reads CASSPKGDFTDTQYF. The CDR3 DNA is TGTGCCAGCTCACCGAAGGGGGACTTCACAGATACGCAGTATTTT.

V gene TRBV7-9 combines with J gene TRBJ1-1; D unresolved. This CDR3 is 12 amino acids long. V was cut by 1 base and J by 5 bases, with 5 bases left in between. CDR1 and CDR2 from the germline V gene are SEHNR and FQNEAQ (reference sequence). CDR3 region: CASSLVVTEAFF. The CDR3 nucleotides read TGTGCCAGCAGCTTAGTTGTGACTGAAGCTTTCTTT.

The chain joins TRBV6-5 to TRBJ1-3, with 9 nucleotides matching TRBD1. The germline gives CDR1 MNHEY, CDR2 SVGAGI. V shed 6 bases and J 7 bases; nucleotides not matched to a gene: 7. The CDR3 contains 14 residues. The CDR3 DNA sequence: TGTGCCAGCAGGCGGACGACAGGGGGGAACACCATATATTTT. It encodes CASRRTTGGNTIYF.

This clonotype was seen a single time. V is TRBV11-2 and J is TRBJ2-7; 7 bases agree with TRBD1. The CDR3 extends over 15 amino acids. Germline V gene lookup returns CDR1 SGHAT and CDR2 FQNNGV. The V segment lost 2 bases and the J segment 0 bases; nucleotides outside the gene matches: 4. The DNA for the CDR3 is TGTGCCAGCAGCTTACCGGGACAGATCTCCTACGAGCAGTACTTC. It yields the protein CASSLPGQISYEQYF.

This rearrangement joins TRBV23-1 to TRBJ1-5, with D possibly being TRBD1 (6 bases). Being an ORF, TRBV23-1 has a function that is uncertain. The germline V and J ends were trimmed by 10 bases and 0 bases, with 10 bases remaining between them. This CDR3 is 13 amino acids long. The CDR3 bases are TGCGCCAAGGGGGGATTTAGCAATCAGCCCCAGCATTTT. Its protein is CAKGGFSNQPQHF.

V gene TRBV6-5 combines with J gene TRBJ2-2, with TRBD1 matching over 8 bases. This CDR3 is built from 12 residues. Germline loops: CDR1 MNHEY, CDR2 SVGAGI. V dropped 5 bases and J dropped 9; count of bases not matched to a gene: 2. Written as DNA, the CDR3 is TGTGCCAGCAGTCCAGGGGGCCGGGAGCTGTTTTTT. It is translated as CASSPGGRELFF.

The rearrangement uses TRBV7-9 and TRBJ2-4, with D uncertain. Per germline, CDR1 SEHNR and CDR2 FQNEAQ (reference sequence). The V and J ends lost 5 bases and 2 bases respectively, with 16 bases between them. CDR3 length equals 16 residues. CDR3 nucleotides: TGTGCCAGCAGCCCAGACATCCTCTGGACCAAAAACATTCAGTACTTC. Residues: CASSPDILWTKNIQYF. The full variable domain, with the rest looked up from reference TRBV7-9 and TRBJ2-4, is DTGVSQNPRHKITKRGQNVTFRCDPISEHNRLYWYRQTLGQGPEFLTYFQNEAQLEKSRLLSDRFSAERPKGSFSTLEIQRTEQGDSAMYLCASSPDILWTKNIQYFGAGTRLSVL.